This TCR beta chain stems from a study of blood T cell repertoires in COVID-19. The repertoire was sequenced with immunoSEQ multiplex PCR; TCRdb's copy has only in-frame clones and lacks some. Found here are a few hundred thousand clones, approximately 89% of them singletons; the top ten hold 6.5% to 9.5%. Germline-derived CDR1 and CDR2 are SGDLS and YYNGEE. Trimming took 7 bases from V and 3 from J; bases not matched to a gene: 14. The CDR3 is 17 amino acids. The chain uses TRBV9 and TRBJ2-1; 9 bases map to TRBD2. The sequence derives from a woman aged 50 to 65 who had recovered from COVID-19. The sequenced sample consisted of peripheral blood. The CDR3 region is CASQTKRRGGHYNEQFF. CDR3 DNA sequence: TGTGCCAGCCAGACTAAACGGCGGGGGGGGCACTACAATGAGCAGTTCTTC.